The clone carrying this TCR beta chain has more than one count but fewer than ten. Unique molecular identifiers were incorporated into the prepared TCRbeta library. Via MiXCR, TCRdb re-called the PCR reads, giving one row per CDR3 protein. The sample shows 300,000 to 400,000 distinct CDR3 sequences, around 15% of them seen only once. The CDR3 consists of 14 residues. CDR1 SGHTA and CDR2 FQGNSA come from the germline V gene. V shed 4 bases and J 4 bases; nucleotides not matched to a gene: 6. The data are from a study of T-cell reconstitution after alpha-beta-depleted transplantation in children. Sequences were derived from PBMCs, mostly from graft donor cells, sampled 360 days after TCRalphabeta/CD19-depleted stem cell transplant. The chain has TRBV7-2 and TRBJ1-2, with TRBD1 identical over 7 bases. The source is a male patient aged 2 to 10 who had a stem cell transplant for acute lymphoblastic leukemia, so the T cells may come from the graft donor. CDR3 in amino acids: CASSSYRGSYGYTF. The CDR3 coding sequence is TGTGCCAGCAGCTCATACAGGGGTAGCTATGGCTACACCTTC.